The 31 T cell receptor beta chains in this list originate from one sample, sequenced in a study of blood T cells in healthy people across ages (dated by TCRdb to about 2015). Library preparation employed 5' RACE. This sample was sequenced with an Illumina HiSeq 2500. A second PCR of roughly 6 to 12 cycles was run with a J-beta primer mix and a sample-barcoded 5' primer. Starting from the raw public reads, TCRdb applied fastp trimming at Q25, assembled clones with MiXCR and retained in-frame beta chains. Rows matching on CDR3 protein sequence are summarized as one entry with the most common DNA and genes. Here the sample has approximately 800,000 distinct CDR3 sequences; around two thirds occur a single time. The ten largest clones represent 25% to 35% of the sample. The sequencing input was blood. These receptors all stem from a young man in good health.

The sample holds a few counts of this clonotype. V gene TRBV5-1 combines with J gene TRBJ2-4; TRBD1 agrees at 8 bases. With the DNA end fitting TRBJ2-7 better, the J assignment may be wrong. This CDR3 contains 14 residues. The germline CDR1 and CDR2 sequences are SGHRS and YFSETQ. In nucleotides, the CDR3 is TGCGCCAGCAGCGCGGAACCACAGGGGGGCGAGCAGTACTTC. Translation gives CASSAEPQGGEQYF.

The chain joins TRBV10-3 to TRBJ1-2; D uncertain. Trimming removed 2 bases from V and 1 base from J, with 5 bases in between. CDR1 and CDR2 (germline): ENHRY, SYGVKD. The CDR3 sequence is 13 residues long. The CDR3 here is CAISEGYNYGYTF. In nucleotides, the CDR3 is TGTGCCATCAGTGAGGGTTATAACTATGGCTACACCTTC.

This clonotype was seen a few times. The rearrangement uses TRBV12-3 or TRBV12-4 and TRBJ1-5; 9 nucleotides match TRBD1. J gave up 7 bases and V 4 bases, and 5 bases lay outside the gene matches. This CDR3 is built from 14 residues. This CDR3 reads CASSSTGGGQPQHF. The CDR3 bases are TGTGCCAGCAGTTCTACAGGGGGCGGACAGCCCCAGCATTTT.

The table lists this clonotype with a few counts. The J gene is TRBJ2-1, the V gene TRBV7-9, with 8 bases lining up with TRBD1. This CDR3 comprises 16 residues. CDR1 and CDR2 from the germline V gene are SEHNR and FQNEAQ (reference sequence). The trim removed 5 bases at V and 3 bases at J, leaving 9 bases unmatched. The chain's CDR3 is CASSRRQGTNYNEQFF. Written as DNA, the CDR3 is TGTGCCAGCAGCCGTCGACAGGGGACGAACTACAATGAGCAGTTCTTC.

The V gene is TRBV4-2, the J gene TRBJ2-5, with 7 nucleotides matching TRBD2. The J call is doubtful: the DNA matches TRBJ2-7 better. Germline CDR1 reads LGHNA; CDR2 reads YNFKEQ. CDR3 length: 15 amino acids. The CDR3 loop is CASSQDPAGPYEQYF. The CDR3 coding sequence is TGTGCCAGCAGCCAAGATCCAGCGGGGCCCTACGAGCAGTACTTC.

V is TRBV2 and J is TRBJ2-5; D assignment may be TRBD1 or TRBD2 (6 bases each). Germline CDR1 reads SNHLY; CDR2 reads FYNNEI. CDR3 size: 13 residues. With 4 bases removed from V and 11 bases from J, the gap between germline ends came to 17 bases. The CDR3, as DNA: TGTGCCAGCAGTGTAAGGAGGGGGAATGAGCAGTACTTC. It codes for CASSVRRGNEQYF.

Remarks on this clonotype: The junction does not match germline at one end; this may be a read error. The gene calls are TRBV7-7 and TRBJ2-5; TRBD1 aligns across 8 bases. The CDR3 is 16 amino acids. The germline V gene has CDR1 SSHAT and CDR2 FNYEAQ (reference sequence). CDR3 bases: TGTGCTAGCAGCTTAGCGCTAAGACAGGGGTTCGAGACCCAGTACTTC. It codes for CASSLALRQGFETQYF. The whole variable domain, filled in from reference TRBV7-7 and TRBJ2-5, reads GAGVSQSPRYKVTKRGQDVTLRCDPISSHATLYWYQQALGQGPEFLTYFNYEAQPDKSGLPSDRFSAERPEGSISTLTIQRTEQRDSAMYRCASSLALRQGFETQYFGPGTRLLVL.

The rearrangement links TRBV10-3 to TRBJ2-5; no clear D. V was pared by 6 bases and J by 2 bases, with 7 bases between. The CDR3 runs 12 residues. The germline V gene encodes CDR1 ENHRY and CDR2 SYGVKD. CDR3 residues: CAIRQPQETQYF. The CDR3, as DNA: TGTGCCATCAGGCAGCCACAAGAGACCCAGTACTTC.

Comment on this clonotype: A junction end diverges from the germline sequence, so it may reflect a read error. CDR3 in DNA: TGTGCCTGGAGCCGCGGGGCAGCCCAAAACATTCAGTACTTC. Its translation: CAWSRGAAQNIQYF. V gene TRBV30 combines with J gene TRBJ2-4; possible D gene TRBD2, 6 bases. CDR3 length equals 14 residues. Germline V CDR1 and CDR2: GTSNPN, SVGIG (reference sequence).

This chain uses TRBV6-5 with TRBJ2-3; 10 bases fit TRBD2. The CDR3 covers 15 residues. J was trimmed by 6 bases and V by 8 bases; bases with no gene match: 11. Germline-derived CDR1 and CDR2 are MNHEY and SVGAGI. The CDR3 loop reads CASVPLAGAGDTQYF. CDR3 DNA sequence: TGTGCCAGCGTGCCGCTAGCGGGGGCAGGGGATACGCAGTATTTT.

Details on this clonotype: A read error may produce the germline difference seen at one junction end. This rearrangement joins TRBV6-1 to TRBJ2-4; maybe TRBD1 (7 bases). The CDR3 is 13 residues long. Germline CDR1 is MNHNS and CDR2 is SASEGT. The CDR3 region has the DNA TGTACCAGCAGTTCGACAGGGTCGGGAGAGCAGTACTTC. This translates into CTSSSTGSGEQYF.

The chain recombines TRBV29-1 with TRBJ2-2; D gene unclear. The germline V and J ends were trimmed by 6 bases and 4 bases, with 12 bases remaining between them. In germline, CDR1 is SQVTM, CDR2 ANQGSEA. This CDR3 has 13 residues. The CDR3 sequence is CSVRPPSTGELFF. The DNA for the CDR3 is TGCAGCGTCCGTCCTCCATCCACCGGGGAGCTGTTTTTT.

This clonotype came up a few times. The V and J genes are TRBV7-9 and TRBJ2-3; D perhaps matches TRBD1 (6 bases). The CDR3 runs to 13 residues. CDR1 SEHNR and CDR2 FQNEAQ come from the germline V gene (reference sequence). The V and J ends lost 6 bases and 2 bases respectively, with 9 bases between them. The CDR3 loop reads CASRTGYTDTQYF. The CDR3 region has the DNA TGTGCCAGCAGGACAGGTTACACAGATACGCAGTATTTT. Full variable domain (remainder filled in from reference TRBV7-9 and TRBJ2-3): DTGVSQNPRHKITKRGQNVTFRCDPISEHNRLYWYRQTLGQGPEFLTYFQNEAQLEKSRLLSDRFSAERPKGSFSTLEIQRTEQGDSAMYLCASRTGYTDTQYFGPGTRLTVL.

The sample holds a few counts of this clonotype. This chain uses TRBV5-1 with TRBJ2-1; 8 bases map to TRBD1. Germline V gene sequence: CDR1 SGHRS, CDR2 YFSETQ. V was clipped by 3 bases and J by 3 bases; unmatched bases: 8. This CDR3 region has 16 residues. The CDR3 DNA sequence: TGCGCCAGCAGCTGGGCCGGGACAGGCGACTACAATGAGCAGTTCTTC. Amino acid sequence: CASSWAGTGDYNEQFF.

This clonotype was observed a handful of times. V usage is TRBV7-2 and J usage is TRBJ2-7, with a weak D call TRBD2 (7 bases). The CDR3 is 15 amino acids. V lost 0 bases and J lost 3, with 12 bases in between. CDR1 is SGHTA, CDR2 FQGNSA, per germline. CDR3 sequence reads: CASSLAGGPRYEQYF. In DNA, the CDR3 is TGTGCCAGCAGCTTAGCGGGGGGGCCTCGCTACGAGCAGTACTTC.

The rearrangement links TRBV21-1 to TRBJ2-5; TRBD2 was called by the table and not checked on the DNA. TRBV21-1 is designated a pseudogene. The CDR3 contains 17 residues. CDR3 sequence: CASLRRTSGGRYNEQYF. CDR3 nucleotide sequence: TGTGCCAGCCTCCGAAGGACTAGCGGGGGGCGATACAATGAGCAGTACTTC.

This chain uses TRBV7-3 with TRBJ2-4, with TRBD1 matching over 8 bases. The DNA end lines up better with TRBJ2-7; the J call may be wrong. From germline, CDR1 is SGHTA and CDR2 FQGTGA. CDR3 size: 14 residues. The CDR3 DNA reads TGTGCCAGCAGCTTACAGGGGGCTACCAACGAGCAGTACTTC. Translation gives CASSLQGATNEQYF.

This rearrangement joins TRBV4-2 to TRBJ2-1; the D gene is possibly TRBD1 (5 bases). Trimming took off 0 bases at V and 12 bases at J, with 15 bases between the two ends. CDR3 size: 14 residues. Germline loops: CDR1 LGHNA, CDR2 YNFKEQ. The CDR3 sequence: CASSQEGRVDRQFF. In DNA form, the CDR3 reads TGTGCCAGCAGCCAAGAGGGGCGTGTTGACAGGCAGTTCTTC.

The genes are TRBV28 and TRBJ1-1, with TRBD1 as a possible D gene (5 bases). CDR1 is MDHEN, CDR2 SYDVKM, per germline. The CDR3 has 15 amino acids. V gave up 5 bases and J gave up 5 bases, with 18 bases separating them. CDR3 DNA: TGTGCCAGCAGTCCCGGGGGGGACGGGTATACTGAAGCTTTCTTT. It translates to CASSPGGDGYTEAFF.

The rearrangement uses TRBV4-3 and TRBJ2-7; no reliable D call. CDR1 is LGHNA and CDR2 is YSLEER in the germline V gene. CDR3 size: 16 residues. V was shortened by 3 bases and J by 4 bases, with 19 bases between the two germline ends. The DNA of the CDR3 is TGCGCCAGCAGCCAGGAAAGGACGGACGTGGCGTACGAGCAGTACTTC. Its protein is CASSQERTDVAYEQYF.

The chain employs TRBV7-3 and TRBJ2-1; TRBD1 agrees at 8 bases. CDR3 length equals 15 residues. The germline V gene has CDR1 SGHTA and CDR2 FQGTGA. J lost 2 bases, V lost 3 bases, and 3 bases had no gene match. The CDR3 DNA is TGTGCCAGCAGCTTTGACAGGGGCCCCTACAATGAGCAGTTCTTC. Protein: CASSFDRGPYNEQFF.

This chain joins TRBV7-2 and TRBJ2-3; TRBD2 matches at 10 bases. The J segment lost 4 bases and the V segment lost 0 bases, leaving 7 bases of the junction unmatched. The CDR3 consists of 17 residues. CDR1 is SGHTA and CDR2 is FQGNSA in the germline V gene. In nucleotides, the CDR3 is TGTGCCAGCAGCTTAGCGGGAGCGGGGGGGGTATCAGATACGCAGTATTTT. Residues: CASSLAGAGGVSDTQYF. The full variable domain, its missing parts supplied by reference TRBV7-2 and TRBJ2-3, is GAGVSQSPSNKVTEKGKDVELRCDPISGHTALYWYRQSLGQGLEFLIYFQGNSAPDKSGLPSDRFSAERTGGSVSTLTIQRTQQEDSAVYLCASSLAGAGGVSDTQYFGPGTRLTVL.

The chain links TRBV27 to TRBJ1-2; tentatively, D is TRBD1 (5 bases). Germline CDR1 and CDR2: MNHEY and SMNVEV (reference sequence). The CDR3 contains 15 residues. V lost 4 bases and J lost 7, with 19 bases in between. CDR3 amino acids: CASSYASGTFLGYTF. The CDR3 bases are TGTGCCAGCAGTTACGCCTCCGGGACCTTCCTTGGCTACACCTTC.

Only a few counts were recorded for this clonotype. The chain is built from TRBV4-2 and TRBJ2-3, with a tentative D call TRBD1 (5 bases). Germline assignment: CDR1 LGHNA and CDR2 YNFKEQ. The CDR3 consists of 12 residues. The V and J ends lost 4 bases and 6 bases respectively, with 8 bases between them. The CDR3, as DNA: TGTGCCAGCAGCCGACCAGGGGATACGCAGTATTTT. Amino acid sequence: CASSRPGDTQYF.

CDR3 bases: TGTGCCAGTAGTATGGACAGCAATAACTATGGCTACACCTTC. It codes for CASSMDSNNYGYTF. The rearrangement links TRBV19 to TRBJ1-2; D is perhaps TRBD1 (6 bases). Germline CDR1 reads LNHDA; CDR2 reads SQIVND (reference sequence). The CDR3 contains 14 residues. V was trimmed by 3 bases and J by 1 base, leaving 9 bases between them.

This chain joins TRBV3-1 and TRBJ2-7; D possibly corresponds to TRBD1 (6 bases). The better agreement between TRBJ2-5 and the DNA end casts doubt on the J call. CDR3 length: 17 residues. Germline-derived CDR1 and CDR2 are LGHDT and YNNKEL (reference sequence). CDR3 nucleotide sequence: TGTGCCAGCAGCCAAGAACCGGGACAACTGAGACGGGAGACCCAGTACTTC. Translation: CASSQEPGQLRRETQYF.

V is TRBV6-2 or TRBV6-3 and J is TRBJ2-7; 11 positions agree with TRBD1. J gave up 4 bases and V 8 bases, and 4 bases lay outside the gene matches. From germline, CDR1 is MNHEY and CDR2 SVGEGT. The CDR3 has 13 residues. The chain's CDR3 is CASARDRGYEQYF. The CDR3 DNA sequence: TGTGCCAGCGCAAGGGACAGGGGGTACGAGCAGTACTTC.

The V gene is TRBV9, the J gene TRBJ2-1; TRBD1 is a possible D gene (7 bases). From germline, CDR1 is SGDLS and CDR2 YYNGEE. V was shortened by 2 bases and J by 5 bases, with 14 bases between the two germline ends. The CDR3 has 15 amino acids. The CDR3 region is CASSVDSGGNNEQFF. CDR3 sequence (DNA): TGTGCCAGCAGCGTCGACTCAGGGGGGAACAATGAGCAGTTCTTC.

This clonotype was picked up a small number of times. The V and J genes are TRBV7-2 and TRBJ2-1; unclear D gene. The CDR3 totals 14 residues. CDR1 is SGHTA and CDR2 is FQGNSA in the germline V gene. Deletions cut 3 bases from V and 5 bases from J, with 11 bases between. CDR3 in DNA: TGTGCCAGCAGCTTTTCCGGCGCGAACAATGAGCAGTTCTTC. It codes for CASSFSGANNEQFF.

This chain connects TRBV28 to TRBJ2-1; possible D gene TRBD1, 5 bases. Trimming took 7 bases from V and 10 from J, leaving 20 bases between them. CDR3 length: 14 amino acids. Germline V gives CDR1 MDHEN, CDR2 SYDVKM. The CDR3 loop is CASTRDSSSYEQFF. CDR3 coding DNA: TGTGCCAGCACCCGAGACAGCAGCTCCTACGAGCAGTTCTTC.

There are a few counts of this clonotype. The rearrangement links TRBV20-1 to TRBJ2-5; D unresolved. The J call may be incorrect, as the DNA end agrees better with TRBJ2-7. The germline V gene encodes CDR1 DFQATT and CDR2 SNEGSKA (reference sequence). The CDR3 has 15 amino acids. The CDR3 region is CSAREAPIIPYEQYF. DNA for the CDR3: TGCAGTGCTAGAGAGGCACCAATCATCCCCTACGAGCAGTACTTC.